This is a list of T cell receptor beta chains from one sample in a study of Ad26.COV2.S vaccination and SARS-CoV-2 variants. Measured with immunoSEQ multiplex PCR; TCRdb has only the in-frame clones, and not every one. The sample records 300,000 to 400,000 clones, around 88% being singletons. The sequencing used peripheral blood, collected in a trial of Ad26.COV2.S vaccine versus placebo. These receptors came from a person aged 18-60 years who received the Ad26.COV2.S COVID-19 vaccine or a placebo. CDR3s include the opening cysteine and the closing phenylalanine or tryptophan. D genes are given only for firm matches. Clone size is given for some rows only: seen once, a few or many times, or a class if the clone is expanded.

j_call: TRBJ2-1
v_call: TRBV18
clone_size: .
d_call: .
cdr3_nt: TGTGCCAGCTCACCGCCGATACACACTTTCTCGCGTTACAATGAGCAGTTCTTC
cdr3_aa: CASSPPIHTFSRYNEQFF

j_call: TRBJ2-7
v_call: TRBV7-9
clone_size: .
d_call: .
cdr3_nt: TGTGCCAGCAGCTTAGCGGGAGGAAAAGACTACGAGCAGTACTTC
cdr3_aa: CASSLAGGKDYEQYF

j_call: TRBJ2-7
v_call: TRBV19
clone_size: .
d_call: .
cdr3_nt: TGTGCCAGTAGTATAGGGGAACTCCCCAGCGAGCAGTACTTC
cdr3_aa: CASSIGELPSEQYF

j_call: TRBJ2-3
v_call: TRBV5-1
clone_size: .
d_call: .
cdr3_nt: TGCGCCAGCAGCTTAGGACAGACAGATACGCAGTATTTT
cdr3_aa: CASSLGQTDTQYF

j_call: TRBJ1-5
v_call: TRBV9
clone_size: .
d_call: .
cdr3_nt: TGTGCCAGCAGCGTAGGCCCGAATCAGCCCCAGCATTTT
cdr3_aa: CASSVGPNQPQHF

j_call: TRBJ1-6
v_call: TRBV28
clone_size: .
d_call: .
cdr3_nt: TGTGCCAGCAGACTCACTCCGGAGGTGAATTCACCCCTCCACTTT
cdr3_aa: CASRLTPEVNSPLHF

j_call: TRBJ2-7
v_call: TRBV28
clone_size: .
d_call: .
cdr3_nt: TGTGCCAGCGGTTCTCCGGGTGGCTACGAGCAGTACTTC
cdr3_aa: CASGSPGGYEQYF

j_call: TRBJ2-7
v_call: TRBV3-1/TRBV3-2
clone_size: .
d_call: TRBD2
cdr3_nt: TGTGCCAGCAGCCCTTTTCGCGGGCAGCGGGAGTCGTACGAGCAGTACTTC
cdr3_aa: CASSPFRGQRESYEQYF

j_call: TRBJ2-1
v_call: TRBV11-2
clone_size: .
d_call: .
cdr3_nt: TGTGCCAGCAGCGGACTAGGGGGGCAGTTCTTC
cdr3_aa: CASSGLGGQFF

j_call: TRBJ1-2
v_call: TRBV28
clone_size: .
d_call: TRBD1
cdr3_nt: TGTGCCAGCAGTCGAAACCGGGACAGGGAAGGTGGCTACACCTTC
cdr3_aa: CASSRNRDREGGYTF

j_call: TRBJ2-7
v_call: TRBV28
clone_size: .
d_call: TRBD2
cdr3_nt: TGTGCCAGCAGCTACCCACCCCAGCGGGAGGTGCTCCGGGCCCCAATCTACGAGCAGTACTTC
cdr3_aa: CASSYPPQREVLRAPIYEQYF

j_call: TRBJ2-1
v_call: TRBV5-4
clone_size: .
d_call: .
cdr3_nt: TGTGCCAGCAGCTTGGGACTAGGTGGTTACAATGAGCAGTTCTTC
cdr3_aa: CASSLGLGGYNEQFF

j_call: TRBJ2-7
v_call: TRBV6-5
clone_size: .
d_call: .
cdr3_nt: TGTGCCAGCAGTACCCGGACAACCCCTGGCGAGCAGTACTTC
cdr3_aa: CASSTRTTPGEQYF

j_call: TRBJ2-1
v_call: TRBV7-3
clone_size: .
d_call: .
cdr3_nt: TGTGCCAGCAGCCTCACCGGGGATGGGGAGTCTGAGCAGTTCTTC
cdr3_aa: CASSLTGDGESEQFF

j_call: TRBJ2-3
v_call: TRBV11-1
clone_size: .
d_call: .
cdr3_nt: TGTGCCAGCAGCTTATTCCGCACAGATACGCAGTATTTT
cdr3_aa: CASSLFRTDTQYF

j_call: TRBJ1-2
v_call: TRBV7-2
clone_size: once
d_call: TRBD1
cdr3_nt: TGTGCCAGCAGCTTAGGGGCAGGGGGCTTTACGCGAGGCTACACCTTC
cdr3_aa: CASSLGAGGFTRGYTF

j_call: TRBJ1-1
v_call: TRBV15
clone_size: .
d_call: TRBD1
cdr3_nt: TGTGCCACCAGCTTAGACAGGGGGCAGAACACTGAAGCTTTCTTT
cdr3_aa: CATSLDRGQNTEAFF

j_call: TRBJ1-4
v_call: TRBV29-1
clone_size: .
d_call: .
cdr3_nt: TGCAGCGTTGGCAATTTAGGGGAAAAACTGTTTTTT
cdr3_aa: CSVGNLGEKLFF

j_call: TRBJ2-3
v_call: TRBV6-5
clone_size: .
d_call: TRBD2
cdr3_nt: TGTGCCTCCTCGGGAGGGCCAGATACGCAGTATTTT
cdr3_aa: CASSGGPDTQYF

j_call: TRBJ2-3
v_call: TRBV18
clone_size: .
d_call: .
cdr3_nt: TGTGCCAGCTCACCTAGCGGCGGCACAGATACGCAGTATTTT
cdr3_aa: CASSPSGGTDTQYF

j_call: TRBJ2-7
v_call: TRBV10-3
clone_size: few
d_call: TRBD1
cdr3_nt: TGTGCCATCACCGGGGACAGTGACTACGAGCAGTACTTC
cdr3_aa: CAITGDSDYEQYF

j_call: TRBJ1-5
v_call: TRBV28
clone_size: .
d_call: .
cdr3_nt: TGTGCCAGCAGTTTATCCCCGGTCGACTTCAATCAGCCCCAGCATTTT
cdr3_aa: CASSLSPVDFNQPQHF

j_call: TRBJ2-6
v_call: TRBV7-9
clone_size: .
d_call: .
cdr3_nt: TGTGCCAGCACAGGGTCTGGGGCCAACGTCCTGACTTTC
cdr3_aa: CASTGSGANVLTF

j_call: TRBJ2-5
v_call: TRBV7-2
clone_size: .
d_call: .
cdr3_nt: TGTGCCAGCAGCCTAGGGGCTCGAGAGACCCAGTACTTC
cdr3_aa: CASSLGARETQYF

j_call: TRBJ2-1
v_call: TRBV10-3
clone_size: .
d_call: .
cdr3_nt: TGTGCCATCAGGTCGGGACTCGCCGACAATGAGCAGTTCTTC
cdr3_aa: CAIRSGLADNEQFF

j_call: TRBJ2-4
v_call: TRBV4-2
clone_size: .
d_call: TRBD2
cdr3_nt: TGTGCCAGCAGCCGGCAATTGACTAGCGGCCAAAACATTCAGTACTTC
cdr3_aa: CASSRQLTSGQNIQYF